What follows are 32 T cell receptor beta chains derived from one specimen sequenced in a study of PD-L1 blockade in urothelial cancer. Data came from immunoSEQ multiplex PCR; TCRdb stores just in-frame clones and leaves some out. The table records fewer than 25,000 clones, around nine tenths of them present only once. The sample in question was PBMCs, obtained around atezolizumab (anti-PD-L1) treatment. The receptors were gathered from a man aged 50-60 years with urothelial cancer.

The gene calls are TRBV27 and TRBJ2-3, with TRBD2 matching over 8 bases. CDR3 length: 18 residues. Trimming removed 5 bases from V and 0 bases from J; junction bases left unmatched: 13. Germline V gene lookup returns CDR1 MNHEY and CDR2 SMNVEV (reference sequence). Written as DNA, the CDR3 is TGTGCCAGCAGTATCCGCACTACTAGCGGCCATAGCACAGATACGCAGTATTTT. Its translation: CASSIRTTSGHSTDTQYF.

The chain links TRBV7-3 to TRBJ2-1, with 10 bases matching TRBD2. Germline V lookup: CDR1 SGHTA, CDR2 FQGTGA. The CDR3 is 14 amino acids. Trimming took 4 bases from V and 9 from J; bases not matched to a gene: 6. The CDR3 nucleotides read TGTGCCAGCAGCTCCAGCGGGGGGGCCAGTGAGCAGTTCTTC. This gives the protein CASSSSGGASEQFF. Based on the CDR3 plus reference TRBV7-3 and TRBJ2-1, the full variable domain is GAGVSQTPSNKVTEKGKYVELRCDPISGHTALYWYRQSLGQGPEFLIYFQGTGAADDSGLPNDRFFAVRPEGSVSTLKIQRTERGDSAVYLCASSSSGGASEQFFGPGTRLTVL.

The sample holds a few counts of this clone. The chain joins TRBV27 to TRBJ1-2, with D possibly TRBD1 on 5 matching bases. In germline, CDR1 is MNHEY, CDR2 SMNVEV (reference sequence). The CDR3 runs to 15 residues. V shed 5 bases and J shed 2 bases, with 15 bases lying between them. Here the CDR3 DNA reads TGTGCCAGCAGTCCCAAAATTGACAGAAACTATGGCTACACCTTC. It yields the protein CASSPKIDRNYGYTF.

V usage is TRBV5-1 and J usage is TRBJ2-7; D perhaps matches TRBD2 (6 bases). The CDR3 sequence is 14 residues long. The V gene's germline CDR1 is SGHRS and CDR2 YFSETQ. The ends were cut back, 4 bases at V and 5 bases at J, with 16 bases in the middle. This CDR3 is CASSLASVTNEQYF. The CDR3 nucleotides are TGCGCCAGCAGCCTCGCTAGCGTGACCAACGAGCAGTACTTC.

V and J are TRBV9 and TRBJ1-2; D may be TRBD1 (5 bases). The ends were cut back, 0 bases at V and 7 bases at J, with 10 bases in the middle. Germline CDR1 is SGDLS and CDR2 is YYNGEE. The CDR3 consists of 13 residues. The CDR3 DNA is TGTGCCAGCAGCGTAGTTGGGGGGAGTGGCTACACCTTC. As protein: CASSVVGGSGYTF. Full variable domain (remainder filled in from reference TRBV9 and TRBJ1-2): DSGVTQTPKHLITATGQRVTLRCSPRSGDLSVYWYQQSLDQGLQFLIQYYNGEERAKGNILERFSAQQFPDLHSELNLSSLELGDSALYFCASSVVGGSGYTFGSGTRLTVV.

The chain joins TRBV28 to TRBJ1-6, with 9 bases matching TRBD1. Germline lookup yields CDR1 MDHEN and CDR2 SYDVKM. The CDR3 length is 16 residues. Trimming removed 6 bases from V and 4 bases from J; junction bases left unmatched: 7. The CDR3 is CASSLYGTGYNSPLHF. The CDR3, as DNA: TGTGCCAGCAGCCTATACGGGACAGGGTATAATTCACCCCTCCACTTT.

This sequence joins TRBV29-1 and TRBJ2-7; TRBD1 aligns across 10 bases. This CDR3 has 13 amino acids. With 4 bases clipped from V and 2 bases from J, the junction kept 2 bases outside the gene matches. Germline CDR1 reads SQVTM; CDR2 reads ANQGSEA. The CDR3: CSVGGQGAYEQYF. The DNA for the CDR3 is TGCAGCGTTGGAGGACAGGGGGCCTACGAGCAGTACTTC.

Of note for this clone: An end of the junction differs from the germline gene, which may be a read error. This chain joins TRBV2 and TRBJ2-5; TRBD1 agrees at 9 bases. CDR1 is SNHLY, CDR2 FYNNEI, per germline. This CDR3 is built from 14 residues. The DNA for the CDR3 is TGTGCCAGCACTGAAAACAGGGGGCGAGAGACCCAGTACTTC. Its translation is CASTENRGRETQYF.

The CDR3 spells CASNNRGGDTDTQYF. In DNA, the CDR3 is TGTGCCAGCAACAATCGGGGTGGAGACACAGATACGCAGTATTTT. This chain uses TRBV14 with TRBJ2-3; D may be TRBD2 (5 bases). V gave up 7 bases and J gave up 2 bases, with 16 bases separating them. The germline CDR1 and CDR2 sequences are SGHDN and FVKESK. This CDR3 is built from 15 residues.

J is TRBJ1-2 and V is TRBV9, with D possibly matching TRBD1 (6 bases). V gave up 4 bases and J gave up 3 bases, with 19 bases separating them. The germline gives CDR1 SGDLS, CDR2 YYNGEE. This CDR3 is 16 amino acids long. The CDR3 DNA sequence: TGTGCCAGCAGCTCTCCTCCCGGACAGTCCCACTATGGCTACACCTTC. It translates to CASSSPPGQSHYGYTF.

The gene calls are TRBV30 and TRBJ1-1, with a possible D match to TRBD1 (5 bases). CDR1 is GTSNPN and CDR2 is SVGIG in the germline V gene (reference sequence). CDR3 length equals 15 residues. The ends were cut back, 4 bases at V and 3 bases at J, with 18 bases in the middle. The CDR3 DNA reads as TGTGCCTGGATTAGCGGCAGGGTAAGGCACACTGAAGCTTTCTTT. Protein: CAWISGRVRHTEAFF.

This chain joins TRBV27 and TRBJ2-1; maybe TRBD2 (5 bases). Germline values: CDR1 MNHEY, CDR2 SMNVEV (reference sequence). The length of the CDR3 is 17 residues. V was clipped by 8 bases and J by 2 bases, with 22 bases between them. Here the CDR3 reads CASPPKPRRLPYNEQFF. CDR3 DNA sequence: TGTGCCAGCCCTCCCAAGCCCCGGAGGCTACCCTACAATGAGCAGTTCTTC.

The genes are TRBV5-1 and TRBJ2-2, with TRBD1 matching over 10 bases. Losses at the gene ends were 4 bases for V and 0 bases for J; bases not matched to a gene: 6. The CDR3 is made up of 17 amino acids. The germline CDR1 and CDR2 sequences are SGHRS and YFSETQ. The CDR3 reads CASSLRDRGPNTGELFF. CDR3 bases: TGCGCCAGCAGCCTCAGGGACAGGGGTCCGAACACCGGGGAGCTGTTTTTT.

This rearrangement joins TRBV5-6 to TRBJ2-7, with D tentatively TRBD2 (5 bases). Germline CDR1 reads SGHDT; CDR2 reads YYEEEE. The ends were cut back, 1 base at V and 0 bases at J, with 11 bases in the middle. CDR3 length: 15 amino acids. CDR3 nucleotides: TGTGCCAGCAGCTTGTTTAAGAGGGACTCCTACGAGCAGTACTTC. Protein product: CASSLFKRDSYEQYF.

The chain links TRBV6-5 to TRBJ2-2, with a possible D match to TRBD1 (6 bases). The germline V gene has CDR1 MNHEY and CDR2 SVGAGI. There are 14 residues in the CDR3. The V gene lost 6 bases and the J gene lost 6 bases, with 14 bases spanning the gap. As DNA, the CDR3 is TGTGCCAGCAGACAGGGTTGGGTGTCCGGGGAGCTGTTTTTT. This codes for CASRQGWVSGELFF.

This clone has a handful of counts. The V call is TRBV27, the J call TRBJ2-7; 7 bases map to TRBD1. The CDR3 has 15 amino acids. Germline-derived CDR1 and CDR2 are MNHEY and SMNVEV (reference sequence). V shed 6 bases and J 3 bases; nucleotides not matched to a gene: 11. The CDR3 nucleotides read TGTGCCAGCAGGAAAGACAGGGTACCGCACTACGAGCAGTACTTC. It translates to CASRKDRVPHYEQYF.

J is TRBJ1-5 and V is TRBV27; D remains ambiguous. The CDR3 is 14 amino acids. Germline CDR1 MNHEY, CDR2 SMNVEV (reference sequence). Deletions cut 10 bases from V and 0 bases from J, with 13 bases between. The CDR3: CATAAGFSNQPQHF. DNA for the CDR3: TGTGCCACCGCTGCGGGCTTTAGCAATCAGCCCCAGCATTTT.

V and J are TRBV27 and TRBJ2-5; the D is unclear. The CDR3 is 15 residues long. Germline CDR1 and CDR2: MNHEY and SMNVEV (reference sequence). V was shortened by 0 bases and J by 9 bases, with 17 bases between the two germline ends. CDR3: CASSLSHQPSRAQYF. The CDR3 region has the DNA TGTGCCAGCAGTTTATCGCATCAGCCTTCACGGGCCCAGTACTTC.

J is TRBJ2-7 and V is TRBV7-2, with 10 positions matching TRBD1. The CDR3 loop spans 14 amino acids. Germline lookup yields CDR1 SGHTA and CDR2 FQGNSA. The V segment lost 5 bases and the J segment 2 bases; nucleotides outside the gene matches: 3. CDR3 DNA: TGTGCCAGCAGCCGGGACAGGGGCCCCTACGAGCAGTACTTC. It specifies CASSRDRGPYEQYF. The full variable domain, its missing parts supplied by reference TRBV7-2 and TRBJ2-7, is GAGVSQSPSNKVTEKGKDVELRCDPISGHTALYWYRQSLGQGLEFLIYFQGNSAPDKSGLPSDRFSAERTGGSVSTLTIQRTQQEDSAVYLCASSRDRGPYEQYFGPGTRLTVT.

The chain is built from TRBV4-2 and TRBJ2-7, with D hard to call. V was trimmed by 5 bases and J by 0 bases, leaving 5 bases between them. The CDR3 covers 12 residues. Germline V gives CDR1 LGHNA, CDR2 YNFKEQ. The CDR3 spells CASSGPSYEQYF. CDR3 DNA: TGTGCCAGCAGCGGCCCCTCCTACGAGCAGTACTTC.

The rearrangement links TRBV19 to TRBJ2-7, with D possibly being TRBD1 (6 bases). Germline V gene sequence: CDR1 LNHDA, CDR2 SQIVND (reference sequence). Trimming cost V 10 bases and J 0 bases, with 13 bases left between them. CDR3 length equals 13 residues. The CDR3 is CATRQGSSYEQYF. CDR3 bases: TGTGCCACCAGGCAGGGGTCCTCCTACGAGCAGTACTTC.

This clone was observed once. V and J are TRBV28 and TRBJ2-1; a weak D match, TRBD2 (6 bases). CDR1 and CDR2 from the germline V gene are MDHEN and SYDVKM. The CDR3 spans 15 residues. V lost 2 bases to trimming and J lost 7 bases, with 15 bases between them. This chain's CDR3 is CASSLPRLGVNEQFF. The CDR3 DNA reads TGTGCCAGCAGTTTACCGCGACTAGGAGTGAATGAGCAGTTCTTC.

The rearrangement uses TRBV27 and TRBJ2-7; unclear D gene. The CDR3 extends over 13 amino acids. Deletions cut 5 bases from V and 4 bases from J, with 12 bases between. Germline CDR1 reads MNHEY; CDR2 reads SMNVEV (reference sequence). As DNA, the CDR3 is TGTGCCAGCAGTACCACGGTTCGGTACGAGCAGTACTTC. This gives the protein CASSTTVRYEQYF.

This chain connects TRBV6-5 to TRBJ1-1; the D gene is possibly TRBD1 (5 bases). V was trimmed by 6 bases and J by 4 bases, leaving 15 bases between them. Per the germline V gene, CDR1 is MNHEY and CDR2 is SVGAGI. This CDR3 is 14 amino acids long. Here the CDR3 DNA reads TGTGCCAGCAGACCCTCTAGGAGGGGCACTGAAGCTTTCTTT. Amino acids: CASRPSRRGTEAFF.

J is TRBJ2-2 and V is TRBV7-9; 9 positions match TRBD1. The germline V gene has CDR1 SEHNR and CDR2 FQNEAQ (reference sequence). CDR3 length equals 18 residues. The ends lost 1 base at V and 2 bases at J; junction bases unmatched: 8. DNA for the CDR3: TGTGCCAGCAGCTTAGACTACCCGGACAGGGGTAACACCGGGGAGCTGTTTTTT. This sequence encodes CASSLDYPDRGNTGELFF. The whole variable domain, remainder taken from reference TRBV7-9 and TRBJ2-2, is DTGVSQNPRHKITKRGQNVTFRCDPISEHNRLYWYRQTLGQGPEFLTYFQNEAQLEKSRLLSDRFSAERPKGSFSTLEIQRTEQGDSAMYLCASSLDYPDRGNTGELFFGEGSRLTVL.

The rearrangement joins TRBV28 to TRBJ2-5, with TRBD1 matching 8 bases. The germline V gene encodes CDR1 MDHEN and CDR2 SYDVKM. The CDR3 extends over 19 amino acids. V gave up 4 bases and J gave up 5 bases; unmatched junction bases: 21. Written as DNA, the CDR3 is TGTGCCAGCAGTTCTAACCATGGGGACAGGAATTACGAGGGGGAGACCCAGTACTTC. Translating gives CASSSNHGDRNYEGETQYF.

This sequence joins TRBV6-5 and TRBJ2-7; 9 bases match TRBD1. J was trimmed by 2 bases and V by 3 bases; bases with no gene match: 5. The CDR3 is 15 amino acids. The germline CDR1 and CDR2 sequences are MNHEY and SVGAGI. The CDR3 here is CASSYSGTGTYEQYF. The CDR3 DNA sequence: TGTGCCAGCAGTTATTCTGGGACAGGGACCTACGAGCAGTACTTC.

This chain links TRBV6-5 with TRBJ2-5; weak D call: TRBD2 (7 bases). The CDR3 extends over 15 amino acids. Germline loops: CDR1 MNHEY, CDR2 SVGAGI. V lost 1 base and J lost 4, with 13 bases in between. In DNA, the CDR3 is TGTGCCAGCAGTTACTGGGAGGGGGACACAGAGACCCAGTACTTC. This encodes CASSYWEGDTETQYF.

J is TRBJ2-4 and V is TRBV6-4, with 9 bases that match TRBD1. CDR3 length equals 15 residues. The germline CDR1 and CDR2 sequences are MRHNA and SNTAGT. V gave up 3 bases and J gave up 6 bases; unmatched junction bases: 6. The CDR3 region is CASSESEQGANIQYF. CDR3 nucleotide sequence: TGTGCCAGCAGTGAAAGTGAACAGGGGGCAAACATTCAGTACTTC.

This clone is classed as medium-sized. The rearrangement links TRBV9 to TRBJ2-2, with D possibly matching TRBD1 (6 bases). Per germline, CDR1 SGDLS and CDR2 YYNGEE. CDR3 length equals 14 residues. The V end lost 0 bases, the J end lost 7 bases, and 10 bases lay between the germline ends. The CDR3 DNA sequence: TGTGCCAGCAGCGTAGGGGGGCCTGGCGGGGAGCTGTTTTTT. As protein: CASSVGGPGGELFF.

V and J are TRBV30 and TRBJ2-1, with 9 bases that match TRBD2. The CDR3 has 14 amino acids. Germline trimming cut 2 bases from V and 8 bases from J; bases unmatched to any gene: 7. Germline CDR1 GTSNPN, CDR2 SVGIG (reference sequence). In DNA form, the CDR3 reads TGTGCCTGGAGTCGCGGCGGGGGGGTTGATGAGCAGTTCTTC. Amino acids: CAWSRGGGVDEQFF. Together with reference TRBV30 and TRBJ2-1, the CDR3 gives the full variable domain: SQTIHQWPATLVQPVGSPLSLECTVEGTSNPNLYWYRQAAGRGLQLLFYSVGIGQISSEVPQNLSASRPQDRQFILSSKKLLLSDSGFYLCAWSRGGGVDEQFFGPGTRLTVL.

CDR3 bases: TGTGCCAGCAGCTTAGACAGAAAGAACACTGAAGCTTTCTTT. Translation: CASSLDRKNTEAFF. The V gene is TRBV7-8, the J gene TRBJ1-1; D unresolved. Germline values: CDR1 SGHVS, CDR2 FQNEAQ. CDR3 length: 14 residues. With 1 base removed from V and 1 base from J, the gap between germline ends came to 7 bases.